The entry that follows covers one T cell receptor (beta chain) sequence. This clone came up once. Its antigen has not been determined. No quality values exist for individual bases; no much larger clone is one base distant. According to the germline V gene (reference sequence), CDR1 reads SEHNR and CDR2 reads FQNEAQ. Trimming costs V 1 base and J 1 base, and their ends lie 13 bases apart. Counted from cysteine to phenylalanine, this CDR3 has 16 amino acids. Just the 48-base CDR3 DNA is kept, in frame starting at base 1. The sample's time point label, decoded: cells obtained before transplantation from donor or recipient. CD3+CD4+ and CD3+CD8+ populations were FACS-sorted from unstimulated pre-transplant donor and recipient cells taken from spleen or lymph nodes. This entry is derived from a study of graft-versus-host responses after intestinal transplantation (dated by TCRdb to 2020 to 2022). General notes on the study: Recipients received multivisceral, liver-intestinal, or isolated intestinal transplants. Rather than being sequenced by the commercial service, samples from a few later patients were sequenced in-house on an Illumina MiSeq and processed with MiXCR. After intestinal transplantation, graft-versus-host and host-versus-graft alloreactive T cell clones in the graft, circulation and bone marrow were tracked using bulk TCR-beta CDR3 sequencing. Alloreactive clones were identified by sequencing pre-transplant mixed lymphocyte reaction products and comparing them with unstimulated pre-transplant donor and recipient T cells. Anti-thymocyte globulin induction was given to all recipients, followed by maintenance tacrolimus and steroids for approximately three years. Of the 20 to 30 intestinal transplant recipients enrolled in the cohort, one of whom was a retransplant, a few patients without pretransplant specimens were excluded. A peak of at least 4% donor T cells among recipient peripheral blood mononuclear cells was the definition used for donor T cell macrochimerism.

To prepare the library, the immunoSEQ multiplex PCR assay was applied. For most patients, genomic DNA was isolated with the Qiagen DNeasy Blood and Tissue Kit and shipped frozen to Adaptive Biotechnologies for TCR sequencing. For most patients, high-throughput TCR-beta CDR3 sequencing of genomic DNA was performed by Adaptive Biotechnologies. Under the source paper's analysis protocol: Adaptive's ImmunoSEQ software supplied the TCR sequencing data for 18 patients, while MiXCR and VDJtools were used to process a few other patients. To correct CD4 versus CD8 sorting errors, any sequence found in both subsets at a frequency ratio below 5:1 was removed. CDR3 nucleotide sequences shared by donor and recipient were removed because the origin of these sequences could not be assigned. Alloreactive clones required at least 2-fold expansion over unstimulated cells and minimum CFSE-low frequency of 0.002% (template counts) or 0.001% (read counts). A clone was considered mappable if detected in the sequenced pre-transplant spleen, lymph node, or MLR CFSE-low populations of the donor or recipient. The cumulative frequency of alloreactive clones was calculated as a percentage of all sequences, weighted by copy number. TCRdb carries this immuneACCESS record with in-frame sequences only. Its versions omit some clonotypes, under half of them owing to an unresolved V gene in the studies checked, with the rest unexplained. The DNA was the basis for D and trimming; V, J and clone size are from that table. A total of 55,000 to 85,000 clones appear in this sample, approximately 88% of them only once. Roughly 2.5% of the sample rests with the top ten.

Findings and caveats that apply to the study as a whole: In the allografts of patients with donor T cell macrochimerism, GvH to HvG T cell clonal ratios were high. GvH clones were found in recipient bone marrow, and some of the GvH clones appeared earlier in ileal mucosa or blood, which is consistent with an intestinal mucosal origin. The conclusions were limited by the relatively low number and heterogeneity of the intestinal transplant patients. Early after transplant, peak levels of circulating GvH clones were associated with declines in HvG clones.

This receptor was taken from a human donor who received an intestinal transplant. Recombination connected TRBV7-9 to TRBJ2-5; 5 matching bases give a weak D call of TRBD1. The sequences come from unstimulated CD8+ T cells sorted from spleen or lymph node cells, collected before intestinal transplant. The CDR3: CASSLGSAGSQETQYF. The nucleotides are TGTGCCAGCAGCTTAGGTTCGGCAGGGTCCCAAGAGACCCAGTACTTC.